This T cell receptor (beta chain) was documented in a study of shared clonotypes between healthy human individuals. Whole-study context: Per donor, three plates held CD4 naive cells, three held CD4 memory, two held CD8 naive and one held CD8 memory.

Naive-designated CD8 cells lacked CD45RO, were positively enriched for CCR7, and omitted terminally differentiated effector memory CD45RA+ cells. Recent acute infections and vaccinations were absent in the healthy HIV-negative adult donors. Trimming shortened V by 2 bases and J by 1 base, and 6 bases separated the two germline ends. Germline values: CDR1 SGHAT, CDR2 FQNNGV. This CDR3 has 13 amino acids. Points from the study as a whole: When naive CD4 clonotypes were compared across a few donors, around 5% were shared. Clonotypes shared by all four sorted-subset donors had higher generation probabilities than non-shared clonotypes.

Libraries were prepared by immunoSEQ multiplex PCR; TCRdb keeps only in-frame clonotypes and omits some of them. The table has around 1,900,000 clones, 80% to 95% seen once. As regards this clone: The antigen remains unidentified.

This TCR came from a young man in good health. Some clones in this sample may be carry-over from other donors' samples. The genes are TRBV11-2 and TRBJ2-7; D is undetermined. Material: naive CD8+ T cells from PBMCs. CDR3 protein: CASSLPLSYEQYF. The DNA for the CDR3 is TGTGCCAGCAGCTTACCACTTTCCTACGAGCAGTACTTC.